The 13 T cell receptor beta chains given below trace back to one sample, sequenced in a study of control samples from healthy donors and cancer patients (dated by TCRdb to the early 2020s). The library was generated by the immunoSEQ multiplex PCR assay. TCRdb took this table from immuneACCESS and kept in-frame rearrangements with V and J called. Such tables lack part of the clones; where checked against another copy, unresolved V genes explain under half of the gap, and the rest is unexplained. In this sample the table shows about 75,000 clones, less than 95% of which occur a single time. 6.2% of the sample rests with the top ten. The sample was blood. These receptors originate from a woman between 40 and 55 years old in good health.

This clone came up once. The chain links TRBV28 to TRBJ2-5, with D possibly TRBD2 on 5 matching bases. Germline CDR1 is MDHEN and CDR2 is SYDVKM. The ends were cut back, 6 bases at V and 0 bases at J, with 11 bases in the middle. The CDR3 is made up of 14 amino acids. The CDR3 sequence is CASRKERYQETQYF. CDR3 bases: TGTGCCAGCAGGAAGGAGCGGTACCAAGAGACCCAGTACTTC.

The V and J genes are TRBV21-1 and TRBJ2-3; no check of the table's D call, TRBD2, against the DNA was made. TRBV21-1 corresponds to a pseudogene. CDR3 length: 18 amino acids. CDR3 sequence (DNA): TGTGCCAGCAGCAAGACCGGGGCTAGCGGGAGGGCCAAAGATACGCAGTATTTT. Its translation is CASSKTGASGRAKDTQYF.

This chain uses TRBV7-8 with TRBJ2-7, with D unresolved. Trimming took 1 base from V and 3 from J, leaving 16 bases between them. The CDR3 loop spans 16 amino acids. Germline assignment: CDR1 SGHVS and CDR2 FQNEAQ. CDR3 sequence reads: CASSLEASHAYYEQYF. Here the CDR3 DNA reads TGTGCCAGCAGCTTAGAGGCGAGTCACGCCTACTACGAGCAGTACTTC.

This rearrangement joins TRBV4-3 to TRBJ2-5; no firm D call. CDR3 length: 14 amino acids. Germline loops: CDR1 LGHNA, CDR2 YSLEER. Trimming left V 0 bases short and J 5 bases short, with 10 bases between. The CDR3 DNA is TGCGCCAGCAGCCAAGACTATCAGACGGAGACCCAGTACTTC. Protein product: CASSQDYQTETQYF.

The chain joins TRBV7-2 to TRBJ2-1; 10 bases agree with TRBD2. CDR3 length equals 15 residues. Germline loops: CDR1 SGHTA, CDR2 FQGNSA. J gave up 3 bases and V 4 bases, and 3 bases lay outside the gene matches. The CDR3 DNA reads TGTGCCAGCAGCTCAGCGGGAGGGTTCTACAATGAGCAGTTCTTC. Protein product: CASSSAGGFYNEQFF.

The chain links TRBV14 to TRBJ1-2, with D hard to call. Trimming removed 3 bases at V and 3 bases at J, with 8 bases between. This CDR3 has 13 residues. Germline CDR1 is SGHDN and CDR2 is FVKESK. In DNA, the CDR3 is TGTGCCAGCAGCCAGTCACAGCACTATGGCTACACCTTC. Amino acids: CASSQSQHYGYTF. The variable domain in full, completed from reference TRBV14 and TRBJ1-2, reads EAGVTQFPSHSVIEKGQTVTLRCDPISGHDNLYWYRRVMGKEIKFLLHFVKESKQDESGMPNNRFLAERTGGTYSTLKVQPAELEDSGVYFCASSQSQHYGYTFGSGTRLTVV.

The chain links TRBV4-1 to TRBJ2-3; D ambiguous. There are 12 residues in the CDR3. Trimming shortened V by 3 bases and J by 6 bases, and 7 bases separated the two germline ends. Germline assignment: CDR1 MGHRA and CDR2 YSYEKL. The CDR3 DNA is TGCGCCAGCAGCCAGCCGATGGATACGCAGTATTTT. Translating it yields CASSQPMDTQYF.

The chain links TRBV15 to TRBJ2-1, with D possibly matching TRBD2 (6 bases). Trimming took off 0 bases at V and 5 bases at J, with 14 bases between the two ends. The germline V gene has CDR1 LNHNV and CDR2 YYDKDF (reference sequence). The CDR3 has 16 amino acids. CDR3 in amino acids: CATSRDSGTGDNEQFF. The CDR3 coding sequence is TGTGCCACCAGCAGAGATTCCGGGACTGGAGACAATGAGCAGTTCTTC.

The chain carries TRBV6-5 and TRBJ1-5; D possibly corresponds to TRBD1 (5 bases). The germline V and J ends were trimmed by 6 bases and 7 bases, with 10 bases remaining between them. This CDR3 comprises 12 residues. Germline values: CDR1 MNHEY, CDR2 SVGAGI. In nucleotides, the CDR3 is TGTGCCAGCAGAACAGGTGGACAGCCCCAGCATTTT. Its translation: CASRTGGQPQHF.

This clone has more than one count but fewer than ten. The DNA for the CDR3 is TGTGCCAGCAGCTTGGCAGGGAAGGACACTGAAGCTTTCTTT. Translated, it gives CASSLAGKDTEAFF. The chain carries TRBV5-5 and TRBJ1-1, with D perhaps matching TRBD1 (5 bases). V gave up 0 bases and J gave up 3 bases, with 9 bases separating them. The germline gives CDR1 SGHKS, CDR2 YYEKEE (reference sequence). This CDR3 has 14 residues. Supplemented by reference TRBV5-5 and TRBJ1-1, the full variable domain reads DAGVTQSPTHLIKTRGQQVTLRCSPISGHKSVSWYQQVLGQGPQFIFQYYEKEERGRGNFPDRFSARQFPNYSSELNVNALLLGDSALYLCASSLAGKDTEAFFGQGTRLTVV.

The chain couples TRBV6-4 to TRBJ2-3; a weak D match, TRBD2 (5 bases). Trimming pared 3 bases from V and 6 bases from J, leaving 16 bases between. The CDR3 length is 15 residues. The V gene's germline CDR1 is MRHNA and CDR2 SNTAGT. This CDR3 is CASSDSEDGLDTQYF. Written as DNA, the CDR3 is TGTGCCAGCAGTGATTCTGAAGACGGACTCGATACGCAGTATTTT.

The V call is TRBV11-1, the J call TRBJ2-3; D gene ambiguous. This CDR3 contains 16 residues. Per the germline V gene, CDR1 is SGHAT and CDR2 is FQDESV (reference sequence). The ends were cut back, 5 bases at V and 2 bases at J, with 17 bases in the middle. CDR3 nucleotides: TGTGCCAGCAGCGTCGGACGGGTCCTTAACACAGATACGCAGTATTTT. The encoded protein is CASSVGRVLNTDTQYF.

The CDR3 region is CASSLNVGGSFGGYTF. The CDR3 region has the DNA TGTGCCAGCAGCTTGAACGTGGGGGGCTCCTTCGGGGGCTACACCTTC. The V call is TRBV11-2, the J call TRBJ1-2, with D maybe TRBD1 (6 bases). The CDR3 has 16 residues. The V gene's germline CDR1 is SGHAT and CDR2 FQNNGV. V was shortened by 3 bases and J by 8 bases, with 22 bases between the two germline ends.